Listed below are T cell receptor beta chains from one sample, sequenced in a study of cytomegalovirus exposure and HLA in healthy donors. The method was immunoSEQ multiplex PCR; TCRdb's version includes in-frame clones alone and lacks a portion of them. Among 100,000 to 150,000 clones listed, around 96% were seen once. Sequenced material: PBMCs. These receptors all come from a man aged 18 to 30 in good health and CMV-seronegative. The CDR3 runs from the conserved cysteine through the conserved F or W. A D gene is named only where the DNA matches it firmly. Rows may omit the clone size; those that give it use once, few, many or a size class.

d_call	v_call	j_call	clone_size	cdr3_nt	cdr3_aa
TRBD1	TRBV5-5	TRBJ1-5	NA	TGTGCCAGCAGCCAGGGACAGCCTTATAGCAATCAGCCCCAGCATTTT	CASSQGQPYSNQPQHF
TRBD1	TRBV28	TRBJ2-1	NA	TGTGCCAGCAGCCCCCCGGGACAGAGGATCAATGAGCAGTTCTTC	CASSPPGQRINEQFF
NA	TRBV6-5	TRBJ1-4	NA	TGTGCCAGCAGTTACTCCAGGGGCGGGGAAAAACTGTTTTTT	CASSYSRGGEKLFF
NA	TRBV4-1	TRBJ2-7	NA	TGCGCCAGCAGCCAAGACAACTACGAGCAGTACTTC	CASSQDNYEQYF
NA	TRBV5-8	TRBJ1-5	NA	TGTGCCAGCAGCTTGGGACAGATAAGGAGTCGCAATCAGCCCCAGCATTTT	CASSLGQIRSRNQPQHF
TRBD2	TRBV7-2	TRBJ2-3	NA	TGTGCCAGCAGCTTACTAGCGGACACAGATACGCAGTATTTT	CASSLLADTDTQYF
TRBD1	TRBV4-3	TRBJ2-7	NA	TGCGCCAGCAGCCAAGGGACAGGCGATTCCTCCTACGAGCAGTACTTC	CASSQGTGDSSYEQYF
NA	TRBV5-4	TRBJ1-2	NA	TGTGCCAGCAGCTTTGCCCGAGGGGCAGGGGACTATGGCTACACCTTC	CASSFARGAGDYGYTF
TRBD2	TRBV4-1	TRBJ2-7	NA	TGCGCCAGCAGCCACGGGACTAGCGGTGAGCAGTACTTC	CASSHGTSGEQYF
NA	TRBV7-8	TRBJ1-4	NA	TGTGCCAGCAGCTCAGTTCCGGGGTTTGGGGAAAAACTGTTTTTT	CASSSVPGFGEKLFF
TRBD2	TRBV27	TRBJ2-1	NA	TGTGCCAGCAGGAGACTAGCGGGAGTTCATCTTCTCCTGGAGTTCCACAATGAGCAGTTCTTC	CASRRLAGVHLLLEFHNEQFF
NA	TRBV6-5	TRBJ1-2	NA	TGTGCCAGCAGTCTGGCGGGGGGCACGCCACGCGGCTACACCTTC	CASSLAGGTPRGYTF
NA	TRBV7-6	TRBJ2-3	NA	TGTGCCAGCAGCTTACCTGCAGGGTTTCAGACAGATACGCAGTATTTT	CASSLPAGFQTDTQYF
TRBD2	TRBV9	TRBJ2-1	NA	TGTGCCAGCAGCGTAGAGCTAGCGGGGAGAGGGTCTATACACAATGAGCAGTTCTTC	CASSVELAGRGSIHNEQFF
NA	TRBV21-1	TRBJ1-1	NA	TGTGCCAGCTCTCACCGGACAGGGGGGCGCACCATGAACACTGAAGCTTTCTTT	CASSHRTGGRTMNTEAFF
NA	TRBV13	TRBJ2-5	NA	TGTGCCAGCAGCTTAAAGTTTACTAGCAGGGAGACCCAGTACTTC	CASSLKFTSRETQYF
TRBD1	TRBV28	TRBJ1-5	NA	TGTGCCAGCAGAGAGACAGGGTCTAGCAATCAGCCCCAGCATTTT	CASRETGSSNQPQHF
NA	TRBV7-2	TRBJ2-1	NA	TGTGCCAGCAGCGCAGGTTACAATGAGCAGTTCTTC	CASSAGYNEQFF
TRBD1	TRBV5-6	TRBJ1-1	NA	TGTGCCAGCAGCCACTACAGGGGTTTGAAGGGTATGAACACTGAAGCTTTCTTT	CASSHYRGLKGMNTEAFF
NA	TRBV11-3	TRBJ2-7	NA	TGTGCCAGCAGCCTCGGAGGAACCACCTACGAGCAGTACTTC	CASSLGGTTYEQYF
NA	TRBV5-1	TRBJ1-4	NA	TGCGCCAGCAGCACCTACGGGACATCCGAGTCGGGAAAACTGTTTTTT	CASSTYGTSESGKLFF
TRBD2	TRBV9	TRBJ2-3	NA	TGTGCCAGCAGCGTAGGGCCTAGCGGGGACACAGATACGCAGTATTTT	CASSVGPSGDTDTQYF
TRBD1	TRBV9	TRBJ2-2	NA	TGTGCCAGCGCCGGGACAGGGAACGCCGGGGAGCTGTTTTTT	CASAGTGNAGELFF
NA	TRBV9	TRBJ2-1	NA	TGTGCCAGCAGCGTAGCGGCGGATTACAATGAGCAGTTCTTC	CASSVAADYNEQFF
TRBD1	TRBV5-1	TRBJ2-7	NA	TGCGCCAGCAGCTTGAGGGGACAGGGTCCCTACGAGCAGTACTTC	CASSLRGQGPYEQYF
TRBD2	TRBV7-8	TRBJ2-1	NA	TGTGCCAGCAGCTTGAGCGGGAGGGCCAATGAGCAGTTCTTC	CASSLSGRANEQFF
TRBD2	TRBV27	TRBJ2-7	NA	TGTGCCAGCAGTTTAAGCGGGAGACGCAACGAGCAGTACTTC	CASSLSGRRNEQYF
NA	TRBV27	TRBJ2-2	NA	TGTGCCAGCAGTCCAGGACAGCGGGAGCTGTTTTTT	CASSPGQRELFF
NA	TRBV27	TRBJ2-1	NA	TGTGCCAGCCGTGACACACAAAGCTCCTACAATGAGCAGTTCTTC	CASRDTQSSYNEQFF
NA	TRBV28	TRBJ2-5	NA	TGTGCCAGTTGTTCGGGACTCGGAGAGACCCAGTACTTC	CASCSGLGETQYF
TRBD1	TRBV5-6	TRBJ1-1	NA	TGTGCCAGCAGGTACCGGGACAGTAATATGAACACTGAAGCTTTCTTT	CASRYRDSNMNTEAFF
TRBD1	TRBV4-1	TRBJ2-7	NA	TGCGCGGCTGACAGGGGTGCCACTCCCGAGCAGTACTTC	CAADRGATPEQYF
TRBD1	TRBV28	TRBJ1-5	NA	TGTGCCAGCCTCCCCGAGGGACAGCTTCATCAGCCCCAGCATTTT	CASLPEGQLHQPQHF
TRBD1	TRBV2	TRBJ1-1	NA	TGTGCCAGCAGGGAACAGGGGGACACTGAAGCTTTCTTT	CASREQGDTEAFF
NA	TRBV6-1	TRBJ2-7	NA	TGTGCCAGCAGTGGAGACATCTACGAGCAGTACTTC	CASSGDIYEQYF
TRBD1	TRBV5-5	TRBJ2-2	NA	TGTGCCAGCAGCTCCCCCCGGGACAGGGTATTTGTGAACACCGGGGAGCTGTTTTTT	CASSSPRDRVFVNTGELFF
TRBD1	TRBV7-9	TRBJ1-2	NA	TGTGCCAGCAGCTCGGACATAGACAGGGAGGAGAGTGGCTACACCTTC	CASSSDIDREESGYTF
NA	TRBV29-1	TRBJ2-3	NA	TGCAGCGTTGAGGGGGGACCCACAGATACGCAGTATTTT	CSVEGGPTDTQYF
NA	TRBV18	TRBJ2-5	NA	TGTGCCAGCTCACCACGTTCAATTCAAGAGACCCAGTACTTC	CASSPRSIQETQYF
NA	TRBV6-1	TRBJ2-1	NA	TGTGCCAGCGTTGTTGCCGGGCAGGGTGATTATGAGCAGTTCTTC	CASVVAGQGDYEQFF
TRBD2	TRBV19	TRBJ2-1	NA	TGTGCCAGTAGTCGGGCTCTGTGGCGGGAGAGGGACAATGAGCAGTTCTTC	CASSRALWRERDNEQFF
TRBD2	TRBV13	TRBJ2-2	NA	TGTGCCAGCAGCCCTGGACTAGCGGGGACCGGGGAGCTGTTTTTT	CASSPGLAGTGELFF
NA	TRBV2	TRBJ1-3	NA	TGTGCCAGCAACCCAGCGACAGGCTCAAACACCATATATTTT	CASNPATGSNTIYF
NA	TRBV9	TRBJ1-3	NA	TGTGCCAGCAGCGTAGCTCGCGGGGGCAGTGGGAACACCATATATTTT	CASSVARGGSGNTIYF
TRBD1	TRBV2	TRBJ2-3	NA	TGTGCCAGCACCCTGACAGGGCCGCCCACAGATACGCAGTATTTT	CASTLTGPPTDTQYF
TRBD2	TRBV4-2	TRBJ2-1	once	TGTGCCAGCAGCTTCACAGGGACTAGCGCCTACAATGAGCAGTTCTTC	CASSFTGTSAYNEQFF
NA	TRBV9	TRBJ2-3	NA	TGTGCCAGCAGCGTAGGAGAGGATACGCAGTATTTT	CASSVGEDTQYF
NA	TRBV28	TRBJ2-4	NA	TGTGCCAGCAGTTTAAAGGGTTATGGAGGTCGCCTAAACATTCAGTACTTC	CASSLKGYGGRLNIQYF
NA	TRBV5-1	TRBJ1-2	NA	TGCGCCACCACCTCCTCTGCATTGGGGGGGTACACCTTC	CATTSSALGGYTF
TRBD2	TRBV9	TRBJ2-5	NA	TGTGCCAGCAGCACCCGACTAGCGGGAGGACGGGAGACCCAGTACTTC	CASSTRLAGGRETQYF
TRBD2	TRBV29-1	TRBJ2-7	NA	TGCAGCGCCGGGACTAGCCGCCGCTCCTACGAGCAGTACTTC	CSAGTSRRSYEQYF
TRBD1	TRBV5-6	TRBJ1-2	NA	TGTGCCAGCAGCTTACAGGGGGCGAGCTATGGCTACACCTTC	CASSLQGASYGYTF
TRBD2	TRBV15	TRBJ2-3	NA	TGTGCCACCAGCACACTAGCGGGAGGGCCAGGTGATACGCAGTATTTT	CATSTLAGGPGDTQYF
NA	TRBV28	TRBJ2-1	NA	TGTGCCAGCAGTTTGCAAGCGGGTTTACGTAATGAGCAGTTCTTC	CASSLQAGLRNEQFF